This T cell receptor (beta chain) was sequenced in a study of OX40 agonist ivuxolimab in advanced cancers. This CDR3 has 17 residues. The germline gives CDR1 SEHNR, CDR2 FQNEAQ (reference sequence). TCRdb's table, derived via immunoSEQ multiplex PCR, lists solely in-frame clones and lacks some. The table shows more than 75,000 clones, with about 86% occurring only once. The rearrangement joins TRBV7-9 to TRBJ2-2, with D possibly TRBD1 on 5 matching bases. Sequencing used CD4+ or CD8+ T cells sorted from blood, obtained in a trial of the OX40 agonist ivuxolimab. This receptor was obtained from an adult with an advanced solid tumor such as melanoma, head and neck, liver or kidney cancer. CDR3 residues: CAHNPNPSGSNTGELFF. Here the CDR3 DNA reads TGTGCGCACAACCCCAATCCCTCAGGGTCGAACACCGGGGAGCTGTTTTTT.